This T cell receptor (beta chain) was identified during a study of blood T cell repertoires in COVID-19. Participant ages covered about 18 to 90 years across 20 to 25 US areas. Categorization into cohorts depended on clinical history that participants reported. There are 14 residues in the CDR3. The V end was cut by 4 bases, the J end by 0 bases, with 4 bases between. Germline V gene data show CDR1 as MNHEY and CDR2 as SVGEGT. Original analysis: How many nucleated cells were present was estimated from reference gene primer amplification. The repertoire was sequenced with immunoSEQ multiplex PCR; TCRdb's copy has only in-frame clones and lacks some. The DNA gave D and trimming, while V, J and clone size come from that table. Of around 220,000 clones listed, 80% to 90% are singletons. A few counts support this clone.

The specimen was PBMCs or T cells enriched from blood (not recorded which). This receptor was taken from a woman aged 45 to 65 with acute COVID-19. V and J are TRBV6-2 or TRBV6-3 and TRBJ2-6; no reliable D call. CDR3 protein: CASSWASGANVLTF. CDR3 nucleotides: TGTGCCAGCAGTTGGGCCTCTGGGGCCAACGTCCTGACTTTC.